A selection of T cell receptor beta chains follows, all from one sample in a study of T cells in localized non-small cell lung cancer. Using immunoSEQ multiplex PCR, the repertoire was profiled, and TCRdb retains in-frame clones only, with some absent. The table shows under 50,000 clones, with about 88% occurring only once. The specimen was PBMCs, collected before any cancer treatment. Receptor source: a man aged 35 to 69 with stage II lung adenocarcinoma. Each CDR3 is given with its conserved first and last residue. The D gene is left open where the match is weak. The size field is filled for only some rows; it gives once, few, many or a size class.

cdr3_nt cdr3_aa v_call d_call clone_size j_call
TGTGCCAGCAGCTTAGACTTTAACTACGAGCAGTACTTC CASSLDFNYEQYF TRBV7-2 . . TRBJ2-7
TGTGCCTGGTCAAGAGGACTAAGCACAGATACGCAGTATTTT CAWSRGLSTDTQYF TRBV30 . . TRBJ2-3
TGTGCCAGCAGCTTAGACCCAGGGGGCTATGGCTACACCTTC CASSLDPGGYGYTF TRBV7-9 TRBD1 . TRBJ1-2
TGTGCCAGCAGCTTCGAGGGTTTAGGAAACTATGGCTACACCTTC CASSFEGLGNYGYTF TRBV5-4 . . TRBJ1-2
TGTGCCAGCAGCTTCGGACAGGGTTCAAATGAGCAGTTCTTC CASSFGQGSNEQFF TRBV7-9 TRBD1 . TRBJ2-1
TGTGCCAGCAGCCATCCCAGGACAGGTGCCCGAACCTACTCTGGAAACACCATATATTTT CASSHPRTGARTYSGNTIYF TRBV14 TRBD1 . TRBJ1-3
TGTGCCTGGAGTGCCAAAGGGACGAATCAGCCCCAGCATTTT CAWSAKGTNQPQHF TRBV30 . . TRBJ1-5
TGCGCCAGCAGTGACAGCGTTAACAGGGGCAGGGAGCAGTTCTTC CASSDSVNRGREQFF TRBV10-1 TRBD1 . TRBJ2-1
TGTGCCAGTACCCCAGTGGGAGGGAAGAACACCGGGGAGCTGTTTTTT CASTPVGGKNTGELFF TRBV19 TRBD2 . TRBJ2-2
TGTGCCAGTAGTATCCCTCCTCGTGACAGTCGGCCTGATAATGAAAAACTGTTTTTT CASSIPPRDSRPDNEKLFF TRBV19 . . TRBJ1-4
TGCGCCAGCAGCTTGGACAGGGGGCCTAGCTACACCTTC CASSLDRGPSYTF TRBV5-1 TRBD1 . TRBJ1-2
TGTGCCTGGAGTGTTAGTAGGGGGCACAATGAGCAGTTCTTC CAWSVSRGHNEQFF TRBV30 TRBD1 . TRBJ2-1
TGTGCCAGCAGCGGGACGGATCCTGGCTACACCTTC CASSGTDPGYTF TRBV9 . . TRBJ1-2
TGTGCCAGCAGTTCAGAGGACGGTGGACCCAACTATGGCTACACCTTC CASSSEDGGPNYGYTF TRBV6-5 . few TRBJ1-2
TGTGCCAGCAGCCCCGACACAGATACGCAGTATTTT CASSPDTDTQYF TRBV7-2 . once TRBJ2-3